These 27 T cell receptor beta chains originate from one sample sequenced in a study of T cells after yellow fever vaccination. TCRdb called the 5' RACE reads again in MiXCR, with one record for every CDR3 protein. The sample consists of about 50,000 distinct CDR3 sequences, approximately 7% of them appearing once. The specimen was CD8+ T cells sorted from PBMCs, collected on the day of the first yellow fever vaccination. These receptor sequences come from a man between 18 and 35 years old who received the YFV17D yellow fever vaccine.

This clonotype was observed a few times. The chain recombines TRBV4-3 with TRBJ2-7, with 7 bases aligning to TRBD2. Germline-derived CDR1 and CDR2 are LGHNA and YSLEER. CDR3 size: 15 residues. V lost 1 base and J lost 5; bases outside the gene matches: 8. Written as DNA, the CDR3 is TGCGCCAGCAGCCAAGCTCCGCGGGGAGGGGACGAGCAGTACTTC. Its translation is CASSQAPRGGDEQYF.

This clonotype has a handful of counts. The CDR3 reads CSARVPTNTEAFF. Written as DNA, the CDR3 is TGCAGTGCTAGAGTTCCCACGAACACTGAAGCTTTCTTT. The chain carries TRBV20-1 and TRBJ1-1; D not resolved. The CDR3 has 13 amino acids. The V gene lost 1 base and the J gene lost 1 base, with 7 bases spanning the gap. CDR1 is DFQATT, CDR2 SNEGSKA, per germline (reference sequence).

CDR3 in amino acids: CASSYGTQQFF. The CDR3, as DNA: TGTGCCAGCAGTTATGGGACGCAGCAGTTCTTC. The chain combines TRBV6-5 with TRBJ2-1, with D tentatively TRBD1 or TRBD2 (5 bases each). The CDR3 is 11 amino acids. Germline CDR1 reads MNHEY; CDR2 reads SVGAGI. V dropped 3 bases and J dropped 11 bases, with 8 bases sitting between them.

The gene calls are TRBV20-1 and TRBJ2-3; D is unresolved. CDR1 DFQATT and CDR2 SNEGSKA come from the germline V gene (reference sequence). The CDR3 spans 17 residues. V dropped 0 bases and J dropped 2 bases, with 18 bases sitting between them. CDR3 protein: CSARDRIGGSVTDTQYF. The CDR3 coding sequence is TGCAGTGCTAGAGATCGAATAGGCGGATCCGTCACAGATACGCAGTATTTT.

This clonotype was seen repeatedly, ten times or more. The rearrangement joins TRBV20-1 to TRBJ1-2; D not resolved. Per germline, CDR1 DFQATT and CDR2 SNEGSKA (reference sequence). This CDR3 is built from 16 residues. V lost 0 bases and J 0 bases, leaving 14 bases between the germline ends. This chain's CDR3 is CSARDHGEPANYGYTF. DNA for the CDR3: TGCAGTGCTAGAGATCACGGGGAGCCAGCTAACTATGGCTACACCTTC.

There are a few counts of this clonotype. This chain connects TRBV7-8 to TRBJ2-7; 10 bases fit TRBD2. Germline trimming cut 5 bases from V and 9 bases from J; bases unmatched to any gene: 13. Looked up from germline, CDR1 is SGHVS and CDR2 is FQNEAQ. The CDR3 spans 15 residues. The CDR3 region is CASSPGPSGGAGQYF. For the CDR3, the DNA is TGTGCCAGCAGCCCGGGGCCCAGCGGGGGGGCGGGGCAGTACTTC.

The chain couples TRBV4-2 to TRBJ2-3, with D unclear. Germline V gene sequence: CDR1 LGHNA, CDR2 YNFKEQ. The CDR3 runs 16 residues. Trimming pared 0 bases from V and 4 bases from J, leaving 14 bases between. The CDR3 is CASSQDPGYVSDTQYF. The CDR3 coding sequence is TGTGCCAGCAGCCAAGATCCTGGATACGTCTCAGATACGCAGTATTTT.

This clonotype has a count of ten or more. V usage is TRBV6-1 and J usage is TRBJ1-5; tentative D call: TRBD1 (5 bases). The germline V gene has CDR1 MNHNS and CDR2 SASEGT. This CDR3 has 13 residues. The ends were cut back, 6 bases at V and 6 bases at J, with 12 bases in the middle. The CDR3 DNA follows: TGTGCCAGCAGCACAGGAGGTGGTCAGCCCCAGCATTTT. It yields the protein CASSTGGGQPQHF.

This clonotype was recorded many times. The chain is built from TRBV12-5 and TRBJ2-1; 7 nucleotides align to TRBD2. The CDR3 has 14 residues. V lost 5 bases to trimming and J lost 4 bases; unmatched junction nucleotides: 5. Germline V gene data show CDR1 as LGHNT and CDR2 as FRNRAP. The CDR3 loop is CASGLGTTYNEQFF. DNA for the CDR3: TGTGCTAGTGGTCTCGGGACTACATACAATGAGCAGTTCTTC.

This clonotype came up a few times. This chain uses TRBV6-1 with TRBJ1-6; D is ambiguous. The CDR3 sequence is 13 residues long. From germline, CDR1 is MNHNS and CDR2 SASEGT. V was pared by 10 bases and J by 9 bases, with 16 bases between. The CDR3 coding sequence is TGTGCCACGTCCAAGGGTAGTTCTTCACCCCTCCACTTT. Translation gives CATSKGSSSPLHF.

This clonotype was seen ten or more times. V is TRBV7-9 and J is TRBJ2-1, with D unclear. Trimming removed 5 bases at V and 10 bases at J, with 12 bases between. The length of the CDR3 is 12 residues. CDR1 is SEHNR, CDR2 FQNEAQ, per germline (reference sequence). The CDR3 loop reads CASSKSTGEQFF. CDR3 DNA sequence: TGTGCCAGCAGCAAATCGACGGGCGAGCAGTTCTTC.

Points on this clonotype: One base away lies a much larger clone, so this may be a sequencing read error. In nucleotides, the CDR3 is TGTGCCACCAGTGCATCCGGGGAGCTGTTTTTT. Encoded protein: CATSASGELFF. The chain uses TRBV12-3 or TRBV12-4 and TRBJ2-2; the D is unclear. The CDR3 is 11 residues long.

The V gene is TRBV12-3 or TRBV12-4, the J gene TRBJ2-5; TRBD2 matches 13 bases. V lost 6 bases and J lost 3; bases outside the gene matches: 1. The CDR3 loop spans 14 amino acids. CDR3 sequence (DNA): TGTGCCAGCAGCGGACTAGCGGGGGAAGAGACCCAGTACTTC. Translated: CASSGLAGEETQYF.

This clonotype was picked up many times. The chain recombines TRBV24-1 with TRBJ2-1; D ambiguous. V was shortened by 3 bases and J by 10 bases, with 15 bases between the two germline ends. Germline loops: CDR1 KGHDR, CDR2 SFDVKD. The CDR3 has 14 residues. The CDR3: CATSDPQVSREQFF. CDR3 DNA sequence: TGTGCCACCAGTGATCCTCAGGTTTCAAGGGAGCAGTTCTTC.

This clonotype was seen repeatedly, ten times or more. This chain joins TRBV5-6 and TRBJ1-5; unclear D gene. CDR1 and CDR2 from the germline V gene are SGHDT and YYEEEE. V lost 0 bases, J lost 2 bases, and 6 bases lay in between. The CDR3 consists of 14 residues. The CDR3 region has the DNA TGTGCCAGCAGCTTGGGACTGGGCAATCAGCCCCAGCATTTT. Translated, it gives CASSLGLGNQPQHF.

This clonotype appeared a few times. V gene TRBV12-3 or TRBV12-4 combines with J gene TRBJ2-7, with 10 bases matching TRBD2. The CDR3 length is 13 residues. V lost 4 bases and J lost 7; bases outside the gene matches: 4. The CDR3 here is CASSSSGGEEQYF. In DNA form, the CDR3 reads TGTGCCAGCAGTTCGAGCGGGGGGGAAGAGCAGTACTTC.

V usage is TRBV19 and J usage is TRBJ2-7; maybe TRBD1 (5 bases). Between the trimmed V and J ends, which lost 5 bases and 6 bases, there was a span of 11 bases. This CDR3 region has 12 residues. CDR1 is LNHDA, CDR2 SQIVND, per germline (reference sequence). The CDR3 DNA reads as TGTGCCAGTAGTCCAGGGATTGCCGAGCAGTACTTC. It translates to CASSPGIAEQYF.

V gene TRBV3-1 combines with J gene TRBJ2-1; possibly TRBD1 for D (6 bases). This CDR3 is 17 amino acids long. The germline V and J ends were trimmed by 4 bases and 0 bases, with 16 bases remaining between them. Germline CDR1 LGHDT, CDR2 YNNKEL (reference sequence). In DNA, the CDR3 is TGTGCCAGCAGCCCGTATGACAGGTTCCTCTCCTACAATGAGCAGTTCTTC. It encodes CASSPYDRFLSYNEQFF.

This clonotype was picked up many times. The J gene is TRBJ1-6, the V gene TRBV6-5, with D possibly TRBD1 on 6 matching bases. Trimming took off 1 base at V and 7 bases at J, with 14 bases between the two ends. Germline V CDR1 and CDR2: MNHEY, SVGAGI. The CDR3 loop spans 16 amino acids. In DNA form, the CDR3 reads TGTGCCAGCAGTTACTGGCCCAGGGGAGTAAATTCACCCCTCCACTTT. This codes for CASSYWPRGVNSPLHF.

This clonotype was observed a few times. CDR3 sequence reads: CASSLRASADTQYF. DNA for the CDR3: TGTGCCAGCAGCCTCCGCGCTTCGGCAGATACGCAGTATTTT. The chain employs TRBV9 and TRBJ2-3; D uncertain. CDR1 and CDR2 (germline): SGDLS, YYNGEE. Trimming removed 4 bases from V and 4 bases from J, with 13 bases in between. The CDR3 runs 14 residues.

The chain is built from TRBV5-4 and TRBJ1-4; 8 bases match TRBD1. Germline loops: CDR1 SGHNT, CDR2 YYREEE (reference sequence). Unmatched junction bases numbered 6, after V lost 1 base and J lost 7 bases. The CDR3 extends over 15 amino acids. DNA of the CDR3: TGTGCCAGCAGCTTGAAAGGACAGGGTAGTGAAAAACTGTTTTTT. It specifies CASSLKGQGSEKLFF.

This clonotype was seen repeatedly, ten times or more. The rearrangement links TRBV4-2 to TRBJ1-2; D is possibly TRBD1 (6 bases). CDR1 and CDR2 from the germline V gene are LGHNA and YNFKEQ. V lost 4 bases and J lost 5, with 17 bases in between. The length of the CDR3 is 15 residues. The CDR3 sequence: CASSPEGGTSYGYTF. The CDR3 nucleotides are TGTGCCAGCAGCCCCGAAGGGGGGACATCTTATGGCTACACCTTC.

This clonotype was detected ten times or more. The V gene is TRBV7-3, the J gene TRBJ2-2; a weak D match, TRBD1 (5 bases). The CDR3 sequence is 18 residues long. The V end lost 0 bases, the J end lost 6 bases, and 20 bases lay between the germline ends. The germline V gene has CDR1 SGHTA and CDR2 FQGTGA. In DNA form, the CDR3 reads TGTGCCAGCAGCTTAACGCCGGTCGGATCCTCAGGGTCCGGGGAGCTGTTTTTT. Translating gives CASSLTPVGSSGSGELFF.

This clonotype occurred many times. The chain combines TRBV29-1 with TRBJ1-2; 10 nucleotides align to TRBD1. V lost 7 bases and J lost 2; bases outside the gene matches: 7. The CDR3 sequence is 14 residues long. CDR1 SQVTM and CDR2 ANQGSEA come from the germline V gene. CDR3 DNA: TGCAGCGCACCTCGGGACAGGGGAAACTATGGCTACACCTTC. Translating it yields CSAPRDRGNYGYTF.

This clonotype was counted between two and nine times. The chain joins TRBV6-2 or TRBV6-3 to TRBJ1-1, with D possibly being TRBD1 (6 bases). Germline CDR1 MNHEY, CDR2 SVGEGT. The CDR3 has 14 amino acids. V was cut by 8 bases and J by 0 bases, with 13 bases left in between. The CDR3 protein is CASQVRGLNTEAFF. The CDR3 bases are TGTGCCAGCCAAGTCAGGGGATTGAACACTGAAGCTTTCTTT.

This clonotype was recorded a few times. Here the CDR3 DNA reads TGTGCCAGCAGCTTAGGGTTGGGGCGCGCTACTGAAGCTTTCTTT. This gives the protein CASSLGLGRATEAFF. J is TRBJ1-1 and V is TRBV7-9; perhaps TRBD1 as D (5 bases). CDR1 SEHNR and CDR2 FQNEAQ come from the germline V gene (reference sequence). The CDR3 has 15 residues. V lost 1 base and J lost 5, with 14 bases in between.

Ten or more counts support this clonotype. The V and J genes are TRBV4-1 and TRBJ2-7; 11 bases are a match to TRBD1. J lost 3 bases, V lost 3 bases, and 4 bases had no gene match. The CDR3 is 15 residues long. The germline V gene encodes CDR1 MGHRA and CDR2 YSYEKL. CDR3 amino acids: CASSHRTGGFYEQYF. The CDR3, as DNA: TGCGCCAGCAGCCATAGGACAGGGGGCTTCTACGAGCAGTACTTC.